Following are 20 T cell receptor beta chains from one sample sequenced in a study of T cell responses to AZD1222 COVID-19 vaccine. Profiled with immunoSEQ multiplex PCR; TCRdb holds only in-frame clones, not every one. The sample records around 140,000 clones, approximately 93% being singletons. The source material was peripheral blood, sampled on day 0 of MenACWY control vaccination. The receptors here all came from an adult in good health.

The chain carries TRBV11-2 and TRBJ1-6; D ambiguous. Germline V gene lookup returns CDR1 SGHAT and CDR2 FQNNGV. V was clipped by 2 bases and J by 9 bases, with 20 bases between them. The CDR3 has 17 residues. This CDR3 is CASSLNLPRVVRSPLHF. As DNA, the CDR3 is TGTGCCAGCAGCTTAAACCTACCTAGGGTAGTCCGTTCACCCCTCCACTTT.

V usage is TRBV6-5 and J usage is TRBJ1-3, with D uncertain. The germline V gene has CDR1 MNHEY and CDR2 SVGAGI. Trimming removed 5 bases at V and 0 bases at J, with 8 bases between. The CDR3 consists of 14 residues. The CDR3 loop is CASSPKTSGNTIYF. CDR3 DNA: TGTGCCAGCAGTCCAAAGACCTCTGGAAACACCATATATTTT.

This chain links TRBV5-1 with TRBJ1-3; 7 bases are a match to TRBD1. V dropped 4 bases and J dropped 2; count of bases not matched to a gene: 3. CDR3 length equals 14 residues. Germline CDR1 reads SGHRS; CDR2 reads YFSETQ. In DNA form, the CDR3 reads TGCGCCAGCAGCCCACAGGGGACTGGAAACACCATATATTTT. This sequence encodes CASSPQGTGNTIYF.

The chain uses TRBV9 and TRBJ1-6; the D is unclear. CDR3 length: 16 amino acids. The V gene's germline CDR1 is SGDLS and CDR2 YYNGEE. Trimming removed 3 bases from V and 0 bases from J, with 10 bases in between. CDR3 sequence reads: CASSEGWSSYNSPLHF. The CDR3 DNA follows: TGTGCCAGCAGCGAGGGTTGGAGCTCCTATAATTCACCCCTCCACTTT. Complete variable domain (other parts from reference TRBV9 and TRBJ1-6): DSGVTQTPKHLITATGQRVTLRCSPRSGDLSVYWYQQSLDQGLQFLIQYYNGEERAKGNILERFSAQQFPDLHSELNLSSLELGDSALYFCASSEGWSSYNSPLHFGNGTRLTVT.

V and J are TRBV5-6 and TRBJ1-6; 7 bases fit TRBD1. CDR1 is SGHDT and CDR2 is YYEEEE in the germline V gene. This CDR3 region has 14 residues. The V and J ends lost 5 bases and 9 bases, in that order; junction bases with no gene match: 8. The CDR3, as DNA: TGTGCCAGCAGTCCCAGGGGGGCTGTTTCACCCCTCCACTTT. Its translation is CASSPRGAVSPLHF.

The chain joins TRBV29-1 to TRBJ1-1; D is ambiguous. This CDR3 has 12 residues. CDR1 is SQVTM, CDR2 ANQGSEA, per germline. Trimming took off 8 bases at V and 4 bases at J, with 14 bases between the two ends. The DNA for the CDR3 is TGCAGCTCGACCCGGTCCCCCACTGAAGCTTTCTTT. Amino acid sequence: CSSTRSPTEAFF. Full variable domain (remainder filled in from reference TRBV29-1 and TRBJ1-1): SAVISQKPSRDICQRGTSLTIQCQVDSQVTMMFWYRQQPGQSLTLIATANQGSEATYESGFVIDKFPISRPNLTFSTLTVSNMSPEDSSIYLCSSTRSPTEAFFGQGTRLTVV.

V and J are TRBV28 and TRBJ2-5; 8 bases map to TRBD2. Germline CDR1 and CDR2: MDHEN and SYDVKM. This CDR3 spans 13 amino acids. Germline trimming cut 8 bases from V and 2 bases from J; bases unmatched to any gene: 4. The CDR3 protein is CASGTSWQETQYF. The CDR3 nucleotides are TGTGCCAGCGGGACTAGTTGGCAAGAGACCCAGTACTTC.

The CDR3 DNA follows: TGTGCCAGCAGCTTGGAGGGGCCAGGGGGGTCACCCCTCCACTTT. This sequence encodes CASSLEGPGGSPLHF. V is TRBV5-8 and J is TRBJ1-6, with 7 bases lining up with TRBD1. V lost 0 bases and J lost 10; bases outside the gene matches: 7. CDR3 length equals 15 residues. CDR1 is SGHTS, CDR2 YDEGEE, per germline.

This clone was picked up one time. This chain joins TRBV19 and TRBJ2-5; a possible D gene is TRBD1 (6 bases). V was trimmed by 3 bases and J by 2 bases, leaving 7 bases between them. Germline V gene sequence: CDR1 LNHDA, CDR2 SQIVND (reference sequence). The CDR3 consists of 13 residues. The CDR3 loop is CASSMTGQETQYF. The DNA for the CDR3 is TGTGCCAGTAGTATGACAGGACAAGAGACCCAGTACTTC.

The chain joins TRBV19 to TRBJ1-2; D not resolved. Trimming pared 10 bases from V and 4 bases from J, leaving 13 bases between. The CDR3 runs 12 residues. Germline V gives CDR1 LNHDA, CDR2 SQIVND (reference sequence). CDR3 in amino acids: CATTTSAYGYTF. The CDR3 DNA sequence: TGTGCCACCACCACGTCCGCCTATGGCTACACCTTC. Variable domain in full (rest from reference TRBV19 and TRBJ1-2): DGGITQSPKYLFRKEGQNVTLSCEQNLNHDAMYWYRQDPGQGLRLIYYSQIVNDFQKGDIAEGYSVSREKKESFPLTVTSAQKNPTAFYLCATTTSAYGYTFGSGTRLTVV.

The chain links TRBV11-3 to TRBJ2-5, with unresolved D. The CDR3 contains 14 residues. V gave up 5 bases and J gave up 5 bases, with 15 bases separating them. Germline lookup yields CDR1 SGHNT and CDR2 YENEEA. In nucleotides, the CDR3 is TGTGCCAGCAGCACAGCCCCGACTGGGGAGACCCAGTACTTC. Translated, it gives CASSTAPTGETQYF.

The chain has TRBV18 and TRBJ2-7; a weak D match, TRBD2 (5 bases). From germline, CDR1 is KGHSH and CDR2 LQKENI. The CDR3 is made up of 16 amino acids. The V end lost 1 base, the J end lost 6 bases, and 19 bases lay between the germline ends. The CDR3 sequence is CASSPRYGEVTREQYF. CDR3 bases: TGTGCCAGCTCACCACGGTACGGGGAAGTTACTCGCGAGCAGTACTTC.

V and J are TRBV24-1 and TRBJ2-5; 14 nucleotides line up with TRBD2. The V and J ends lost 3 bases and 3 bases, in that order; junction bases with no gene match: 11. The CDR3 consists of 19 residues. The germline CDR1 and CDR2 sequences are KGHDR and SFDVKD. CDR3 nucleotide sequence: TGTGCCACCAGTGATCCCGGGACTAGCGGGAGATTTGATGAAGAGACCCAGTACTTC. Residues: CATSDPGTSGRFDEETQYF.

The chain employs TRBV19 and TRBJ1-6; D remains ambiguous. The CDR3 is 14 amino acids. The germline CDR1 and CDR2 sequences are LNHDA and SQIVND (reference sequence). With 6 bases removed from V and 7 bases from J, the gap between germline ends came to 13 bases. The chain's CDR3 is CASSLAGGNSPLHF. As DNA, the CDR3 is TGTGCCAGTAGCCTGGCCGGCGGCAATTCACCCCTCCACTTT.

The J gene is TRBJ2-5, the V gene TRBV20-1; D gene ambiguous. V was clipped by 3 bases and J by 0 bases, with 8 bases between them. CDR3 length equals 13 residues. Germline V gene lookup returns CDR1 DFQATT and CDR2 SNEGSKA (reference sequence). CDR3 in amino acids: CSASRRHQETQYF. CDR3 in DNA: TGCAGTGCTAGTAGAAGGCACCAAGAGACCCAGTACTTC.

V usage is TRBV6-1 and J usage is TRBJ2-1; 9 bases line up with TRBD2. The CDR3 loop spans 16 amino acids. CDR1 is MNHNS, CDR2 SASEGT, per germline. V gave up 0 bases and J gave up 7 bases; unmatched junction bases: 7. CDR3 in DNA: TGTGCCAGCAGTGAAGCGCGGGCTAGCGGGATGAATGAGCAGTTCTTC. It specifies CASSEARASGMNEQFF.

Details on this clone: This same CDR3 is encoded by further DNA sequences in the sample. V is TRBV6-5 and J is TRBJ1-1, with D perhaps TRBD1 (5 bases). Per the germline V gene, CDR1 is MNHEY and CDR2 is SVGAGI. Trimming removed 6 bases at V and 2 bases at J, with 7 bases between. This CDR3 has 12 residues. The chain's CDR3 is CASSRANTEAFF. CDR3 sequence (DNA): TGTGCCAGCAGCAGGGCAAACACTGAAGCTTTCTTT.

The chain links TRBV13 to TRBJ1-1; maybe TRBD1 (5 bases). Per germline, CDR1 PRHDT and CDR2 FYEKMQ (reference sequence). Trimming left V 3 bases short and J 1 base short, with 15 bases between. This CDR3 has 16 amino acids. The CDR3 loop reads CASSLKQGRGNTEAFF. CDR3 coding DNA: TGTGCCAGCAGCTTGAAGCAGGGAAGGGGGAACACTGAAGCTTTCTTT.

V usage is TRBV27 and J usage is TRBJ2-7, with unresolved D. V lost 4 bases, J lost 3 bases, and 10 bases lay in between. Germline lookup yields CDR1 MNHEY and CDR2 SMNVEV (reference sequence). This CDR3 comprises 13 residues. The CDR3 loop reads CASSYRPDYEQYF. The DNA of the CDR3 is TGTGCCAGCAGTTACAGACCCGACTACGAGCAGTACTTC.

The chain recombines TRBV5-1 with TRBJ1-1, with 12 bases fitting TRBD1. The CDR3 contains 17 residues. Trimming cost V 5 bases and J 3 bases; bases outside gene matches: 11. Germline CDR1 SGHRS, CDR2 YFSETQ. The DNA of the CDR3 is TGCGCCAGCAGGCCGGGGACAGGGGGCGCGACTTACACTGAAGCTTTCTTT. Translated, it gives CASRPGTGGATYTEAFF.